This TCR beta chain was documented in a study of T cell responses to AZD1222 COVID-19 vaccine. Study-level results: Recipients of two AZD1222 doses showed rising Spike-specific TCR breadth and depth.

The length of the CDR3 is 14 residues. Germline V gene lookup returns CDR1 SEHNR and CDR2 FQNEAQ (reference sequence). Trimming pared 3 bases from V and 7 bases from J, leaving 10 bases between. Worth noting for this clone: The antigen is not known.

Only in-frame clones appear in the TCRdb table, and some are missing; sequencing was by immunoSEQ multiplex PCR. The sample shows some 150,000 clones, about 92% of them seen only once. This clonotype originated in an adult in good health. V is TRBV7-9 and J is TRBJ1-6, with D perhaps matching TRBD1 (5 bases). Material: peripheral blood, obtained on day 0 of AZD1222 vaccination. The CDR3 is CASSLGRGNSPLHF. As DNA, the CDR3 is TGTGCCAGCAGCTTGGGACGGGGGAATTCACCCCTCCACTTT.